This T cell receptor (beta chain) was identified during a study of T cells in Graves' hyperthyroidism and ophthalmopathy. Germline lookup yields CDR1 KGHDR and CDR2 SFDVKD. V lost 3 bases, J lost 13 bases, and 21 bases lay in between. This CDR3 contains 15 residues. Each ophthalmopathy patient scored at least 3 on the Clinical Activity Score and at least 4 on NOSPECS grade, with duration under 3 months. Diagnosing involved the use of clinical symptoms, serum thyroxine and TRAb, thyroid ultrasound and orbital computed tomography. RNA transcripts yielded amplified TCR beta CDR3 regions. The TCR CDR3 first-round RT-PCR relied on the HTBI primer set. TCRdb used MiXCR to reprocess the multiplex PCR reads, holding one entry per CDR3 protein. The sample holds fewer than 750,000 distinct CDR3 sequences; roughly 15% are singletons and the top ten take under 15%. This clonotype was found a few times. What it binds is unknown.

Study observations and caveats: Ophthalmopathy, as predicted by the model, came a median 6.5 months after the prediction. Researchers found most expanded thyroid clonotypes above 0.001 in blood as well.

The sequence was obtained from a woman between 45 and 65 years old with Graves' ophthalmopathy. The chain recombines TRBV24-1 with TRBJ2-1, with a weak D call TRBD2 (5 bases). The sequenced material came from blood. The CDR3 DNA sequence: TGTGCCACCAGTGATCCCGGACTGGGTCGTCAAATACAGTTCTTC. Translated: CATSDPGLGRQIQFF.